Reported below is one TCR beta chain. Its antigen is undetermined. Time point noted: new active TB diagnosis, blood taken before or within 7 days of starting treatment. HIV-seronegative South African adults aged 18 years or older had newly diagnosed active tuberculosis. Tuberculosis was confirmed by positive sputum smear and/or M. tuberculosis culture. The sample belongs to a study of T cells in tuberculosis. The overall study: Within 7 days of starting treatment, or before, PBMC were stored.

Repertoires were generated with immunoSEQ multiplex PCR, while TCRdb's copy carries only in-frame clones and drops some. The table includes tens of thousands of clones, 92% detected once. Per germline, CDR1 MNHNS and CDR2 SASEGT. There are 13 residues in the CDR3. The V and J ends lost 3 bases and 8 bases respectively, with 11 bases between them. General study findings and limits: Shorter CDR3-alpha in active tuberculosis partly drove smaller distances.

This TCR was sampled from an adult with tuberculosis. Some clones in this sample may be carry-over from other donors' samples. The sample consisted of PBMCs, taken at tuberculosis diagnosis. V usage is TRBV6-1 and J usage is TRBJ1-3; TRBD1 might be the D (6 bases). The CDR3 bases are TGTGCCAGCAGTGAGACTCACAGGGACACCATATATTTT. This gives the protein CASSETHRDTIYF.